This T cell receptor (beta chain) was recovered during a study of T-cell memory formation after mild COVID-19. Overall study findings and caveats: The CD4+ clones that contracted clustered mainly within CM and EM, and the CD8+ clones concentrated in EMRA. Cross-reactive memory appears to have joined, as suggested by some responding clones showing up in pre-infection memory.

This clonotype was observed a handful of times. What it binds is unknown. The V end lost 3 bases, the J end lost 0 bases, and 15 bases lay between the germline ends. Germline V gene lookup returns CDR1 SEHNR and CDR2 FQNEAQ (reference sequence). The CDR3 is 17 amino acids. TCRdb used MiXCR to reprocess the 5' RACE reads, holding one entry per CDR3 protein. There are hundreds of thousands of distinct CDR3 sequences in the sample; roughly 17% occur only once, and roughly 7.7% lies in the top ten. V is TRBV7-9 and J is TRBJ2-1; D remains ambiguous. The sequence derives from an adult woman who had mild COVID-19 (a few samples of this study predate the infection). Cell type and time point are not known. Input material: PBMCs or a T cell subset sorted from them (not recorded which). The CDR3 nucleotides are TGTGCCAGCAGCTTTCGCTCGGTGCCGGGCTCCTACAATGAGCAGTTCTTC. Translation: CASSFRSVPGSYNEQFF.